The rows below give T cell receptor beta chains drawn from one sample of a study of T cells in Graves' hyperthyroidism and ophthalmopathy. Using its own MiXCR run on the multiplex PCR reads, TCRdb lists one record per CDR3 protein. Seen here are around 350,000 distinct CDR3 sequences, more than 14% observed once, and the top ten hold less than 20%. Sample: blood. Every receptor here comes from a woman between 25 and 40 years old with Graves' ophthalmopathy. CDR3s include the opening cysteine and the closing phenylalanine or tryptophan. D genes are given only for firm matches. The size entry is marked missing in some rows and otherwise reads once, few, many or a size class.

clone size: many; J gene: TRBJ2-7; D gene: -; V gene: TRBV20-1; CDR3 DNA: TGCAGTGCTAGAGCCGGGGCGACAGATACAAACTACGAGCAGTACTTC; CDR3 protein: CSARAGATDTNYEQYF
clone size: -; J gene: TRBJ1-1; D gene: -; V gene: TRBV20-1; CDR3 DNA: TGCAGTGCTAGGCAGACGGACACTGAAGCTTTCTTT; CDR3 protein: CSARQTDTEAFF
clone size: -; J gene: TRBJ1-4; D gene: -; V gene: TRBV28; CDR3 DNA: TGTGCCAGCAGTTTTGTCGTGGGTGCGGGAGCAGAAAAACTGTTTTTT; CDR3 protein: CASSFVVGAGAEKLFF
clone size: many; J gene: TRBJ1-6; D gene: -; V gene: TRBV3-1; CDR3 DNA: TGTGCCAGCAGCCAAGGGGACTCCTCACCCCTCCACTTT; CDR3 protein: CASSQGDSSPLHF
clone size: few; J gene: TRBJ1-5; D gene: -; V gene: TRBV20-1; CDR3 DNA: TGCAGTGCGAGGGTCGGGCCAGGGCAGAGGCCCGATCAGCCCCAGCATTTT; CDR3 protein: CSARVGPGQRPDQPQHF
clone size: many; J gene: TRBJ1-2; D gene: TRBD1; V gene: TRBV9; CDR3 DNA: TGTGCCAGCAGCGTAGAACGAGGGGGCTTTGGCTACACCTTC; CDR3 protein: CASSVERGGFGYTF
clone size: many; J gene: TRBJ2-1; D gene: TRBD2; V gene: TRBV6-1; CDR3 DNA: TGTGCCAGCAGTGCGAGGACTAGCGGAATCTGGGGTGAGCAGTTCTTC; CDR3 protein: CASSARTSGIWGEQFF
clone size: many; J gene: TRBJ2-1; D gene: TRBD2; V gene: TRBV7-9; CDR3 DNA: TGTGCCAGCAGCGCGGGACTAGGTGAGCAGTTCTTC; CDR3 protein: CASSAGLGEQFF
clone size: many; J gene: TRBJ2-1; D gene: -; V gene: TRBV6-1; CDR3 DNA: TGTGCCAGCAGTGAAGCGGGCGGGGGCGCCTACAATGAGCAGTTCTTC; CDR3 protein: CASSEAGGGAYNEQFF
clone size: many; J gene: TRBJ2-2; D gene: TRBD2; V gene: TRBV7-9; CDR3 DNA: TGTGCCAGCAGCTTCGGACTAGCGGGGGGGCGAATCGGGGAGCTGTTTTTT; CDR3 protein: CASSFGLAGGRIGELFF
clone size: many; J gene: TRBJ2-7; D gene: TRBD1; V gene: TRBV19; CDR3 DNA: TGTGCCAGCAGCACCGGGACAGGGGGCTACGAGCAGTACTTC; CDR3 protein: CASSTGTGGYEQYF
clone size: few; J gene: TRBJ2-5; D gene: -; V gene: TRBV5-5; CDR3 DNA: TGTGCCAGCAGCTTACAGGGTCAAGAGACCCAGTACTTC; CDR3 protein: CASSLQGQETQYF
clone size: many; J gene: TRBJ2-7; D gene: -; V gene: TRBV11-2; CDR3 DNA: TGTGCCAGCAGCGCTCGTCAGGCATCCGTGGAGCAGTACTTC; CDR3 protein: CASSARQASVEQYF
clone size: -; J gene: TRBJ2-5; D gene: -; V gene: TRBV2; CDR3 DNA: TGTGCCAGCAGGGAGGGACCCTCCGACGGAGAGACCCAGTACTTC; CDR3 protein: CASREGPSDGETQYF
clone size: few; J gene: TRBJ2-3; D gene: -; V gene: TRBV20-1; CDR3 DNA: TGCAGTGCGGAGAGTGATCTGGTGGCAGATACGCAGTATTTT; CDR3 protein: CSAESDLVADTQYF
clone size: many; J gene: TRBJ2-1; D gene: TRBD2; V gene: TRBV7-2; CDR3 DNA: TGTGCCAGCAGCTTAGATATCGGGGGGGGGAACAATGAGCAGTTCTTC; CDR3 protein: CASSLDIGGGNNEQFF